This TCR beta chain originates from a study of PD-1 blockade in classical Hodgkin lymphoma. The CDR3 has 13 residues. CDR1 LGHNA and CDR2 YNFKEQ come from the germline V gene. Unmatched junction bases numbered 3, after V lost 6 bases and J lost 2 bases. All patients experienced relapse after autologous stem cell transplantation, and brentuximab vedotin exposure was variable. Sequencing was performed with immunoSEQ multiplex PCR; in TCRdb, only in-frame clones are kept and a portion is missing. The sample lists about 43,000 clones; roughly three quarters were seen once. The receptor comes from a human donor with classical Hodgkin lymphoma. Sample: peripheral blood mononuclear cells (PBMCs), taken before the second cycle of nivolumab. This chain connects TRBV4-2 to TRBJ2-7, with 8 bases identical to TRBD2. The CDR3 DNA reads TGTGCCAGCAGGGGGCGGGGGGCCTACGAGCAGTACTTC. It translates to CASRGRGAYEQYF.